Below, 26 T cell receptor beta chains from the same sample are listed, as sequenced in a study of OX40 agonist ivuxolimab in advanced cancers. TCRdb keeps only in-frame clones here, not all; method: immunoSEQ multiplex PCR. The sample lists about 68,000 clones, approximately 89% occurring once. The sequencing used CD4+ or CD8+ T cells sorted from blood, collected in a trial of the OX40 agonist ivuxolimab. The source of these receptors is an adult with an advanced solid tumor such as melanoma, head and neck, liver or kidney cancer.

This chain links TRBV5-6 with TRBJ1-2, with D possibly matching TRBD1 (6 bases). The V end lost 6 bases, the J end lost 1 base, and 13 bases lay between the germline ends. Germline V gives CDR1 SGHDT, CDR2 YYEEEE. CDR3 length equals 14 residues. CDR3 DNA: TGTGCCAGCACCGGCACAGGGTTTAACTATGGCTACACCTTC. The encoded protein is CASTGTGFNYGYTF.

This chain joins TRBV9 and TRBJ2-1; TRBD2 matches 7 bases. Germline CDR1 and CDR2: SGDLS and YYNGEE. The CDR3 spans 18 residues. With 0 bases clipped from V and 4 bases from J, the junction kept 13 bases outside the gene matches. The CDR3 DNA reads TGTGCCAGCAGCGTAGGTCTTTTGGGGACTACCAAGTACAATGAGCAGTTCTTC. Amino acids: CASSVGLLGTTKYNEQFF.

The rearrangement links TRBV11-2 to TRBJ2-7; the match to TRBD2 covers 8 bases. In germline, CDR1 is SGHAT, CDR2 FQNNGV. V lost 1 base, J lost 4 bases, and 6 bases stayed unmatched. The CDR3 contains 15 residues. DNA of the CDR3: TGTGCCAGCAGCTTAGCGGGAGGGCCAGGATACGAGCAGTACTTC. Translated: CASSLAGGPGYEQYF. Looking up the rest from reference TRBV11-2 and TRBJ2-7 gives the full variable domain: EAGVAQSPRYKIIEKRQSVAFWCNPISGHATLYWYQQILGQGPKLLIQFQNNGVVDDSQLPKDRFSAERLKGVDSTLKIQPAKLEDSAVYLCASSLAGGPGYEQYFGPGTRLTVT.

This chain links TRBV19 with TRBJ1-5; 9 bases line up with TRBD1. The CDR3 loop spans 16 amino acids. Germline CDR1 is LNHDA and CDR2 is SQIVND (reference sequence). Losses at the gene ends were 5 bases for V and 5 bases for J; bases not matched to a gene: 10. The CDR3 DNA is TGTGCCAGTAGTCCGTTAGACAGGGGGTCCGATCAGCCCCAGCATTTT. The encoded protein is CASSPLDRGSDQPQHF.

This chain links TRBV7-9 with TRBJ1-4, with D possibly matching TRBD1 (5 bases). There are 15 residues in the CDR3. The V and J ends lost 1 base and 8 bases respectively, with 14 bases between them. Germline CDR1 and CDR2: SEHNR and FQNEAQ (reference sequence). CDR3 nucleotides: TGTGCCAGCAGCTTAGGTTGGTCCAGGGAGGAAAAACTGTTTTTT. This codes for CASSLGWSREEKLFF.

The chain couples TRBV6-1 to TRBJ2-7; D possibly corresponds to TRBD1 (6 bases). CDR1 and CDR2 (germline): MNHNS, SASEGT. This CDR3 contains 16 residues. V was clipped by 0 bases and J by 3 bases, with 15 bases between them. This CDR3 reads CASSEARGQRFYEQYF. Written as DNA, the CDR3 is TGTGCCAGCAGTGAAGCTAGAGGACAGCGCTTCTACGAGCAGTACTTC.

The chain uses TRBV7-3 and TRBJ2-1, with 10 bases aligning to TRBD1. CDR3 size: 17 residues. CDR1 and CDR2 from the germline V gene are SGHTA and FQGTGA. The V segment lost 2 bases and the J segment 3 bases; nucleotides outside the gene matches: 7. The CDR3 region has the DNA TGTGCCAGCAGCTTATCTTCAGGGACAGGGGTCTACAATGAGCAGTTCTTC. It is translated as CASSLSSGTGVYNEQFF.

CDR3 in DNA: TGTGCCAGCAGAGCGAGCGGTGCCGGGGAGCTGTTTTTT. Amino acid sequence: CASRASGAGELFF. The J gene is TRBJ2-2, the V gene TRBV27; maybe TRBD2 (5 bases). V was clipped by 6 bases and J by 6 bases, with 11 bases between them. CDR3 size: 13 residues. Germline values: CDR1 MNHEY, CDR2 SMNVEV (reference sequence).

The V and J genes are TRBV19 and TRBJ1-5; unclear D gene. From germline, CDR1 is LNHDA and CDR2 SQIVND (reference sequence). V lost 4 bases to trimming and J lost 3 bases, with 19 bases between them. This CDR3 spans 17 amino acids. The CDR3 here is CASSTRLLQLDNQPQHF. The CDR3 DNA sequence: TGTGCCAGTAGTACCCGTTTACTCCAACTAGACAATCAGCCCCAGCATTTT.

The rearrangement joins TRBV2 to TRBJ2-5, with 7 bases lining up with TRBD1. Trimming took 6 bases from V and 2 from J; bases not matched to a gene: 3. From germline, CDR1 is SNHLY and CDR2 FYNNEI. The CDR3 is 13 residues long. CDR3 protein: CASRRDRQETQYF. CDR3 sequence (DNA): TGTGCCAGCAGGAGGGACAGACAAGAGACCCAGTACTTC.

The chain links TRBV19 to TRBJ1-5; D unresolved. V was clipped by 3 bases and J by 11 bases, with 17 bases between them. The germline V gene encodes CDR1 LNHDA and CDR2 SQIVND (reference sequence). The CDR3 runs 14 residues. The CDR3 DNA is TGTGCCAGTAGTATGATTGATATACACAGAACCCAGCATTTT. Its protein is CASSMIDIHRTQHF.

CDR3 nucleotides: TGTGCCAGCTCACCTGCGTCACTCCCGAGAGACATTCAGTACTTC. Translating it yields CASSPASLPRDIQYF. V gene TRBV18 combines with J gene TRBJ2-4; D unresolved. The CDR3 is 15 residues long. V lost 3 bases to trimming and J lost 8 bases, with 17 bases between them. CDR1 KGHSH and CDR2 LQKENI come from the germline V gene.

This clone was counted a single time. At one boundary the junction diverges from the germline segment, which might be a read error. The chain couples TRBV29-1 to TRBJ2-7; D might be TRBD1 (6 bases). Germline V gene sequence: CDR1 SQVTM, CDR2 ANQGSEA. The CDR3 loop spans 16 amino acids. CDR3 residues: CSVRTAQGRDSSEQYF. The CDR3 DNA sequence: TGCAGCGTCCGGACTGCACAGGGCCGCGACTCCTCCGAGCAGTACTTC.

The V and J genes are TRBV28 and TRBJ2-3, with 7 bases aligning to TRBD2. The trim removed 2 bases at V and 2 bases at J, leaving 7 bases unmatched. Germline CDR1 reads MDHEN; CDR2 reads SYDVKM. The CDR3 length is 16 residues. CDR3 residues: CASSLAGETITDTQYF. The CDR3 DNA reads as TGTGCCAGCAGTTTAGCGGGAGAGACCATCACAGATACGCAGTATTTT.

The chain uses TRBV4-1 and TRBJ1-6, with D maybe TRBD1 (5 bases). Germline CDR1 and CDR2: MGHRA and YSYEKL. V lost 3 bases and J 7 bases, leaving 10 bases between the germline ends. The CDR3 length is 14 residues. The CDR3 loop is CASSHGRGNSPLHF. The CDR3 bases are TGCGCCAGCAGCCATGGTAGGGGAAATTCACCCCTCCACTTT.

The genes are TRBV30 and TRBJ2-7; 13 nucleotides align to TRBD2. This CDR3 comprises 14 residues. Germline V gene sequence: CDR1 GTSNPN, CDR2 SVGIG (reference sequence). Trimming removed 3 bases from V and 1 base from J; junction bases left unmatched: 0. CDR3 residues: CAWRGLAGSYEQYF. Written as DNA, the CDR3 is TGTGCCTGGAGGGGACTAGCGGGGTCCTACGAGCAGTACTTC.

The chain combines TRBV6-6 with TRBJ1-1; 9 bases match TRBD1. Germline-derived CDR1 and CDR2 are MNHNY and SVGAGI (reference sequence). V was clipped by 7 bases and J by 4 bases; unmatched bases: 4. This CDR3 contains 13 residues. The CDR3 nucleotides read TGTGCCAGCACCACGACAGGGGGCACTGAAGCTTTCTTT. The encoded protein is CASTTTGGTEAFF.

The V call is TRBV29-1, the J call TRBJ1-1; weak D call: TRBD1 (6 bases). The V end was cut by 7 bases, the J end by 3 bases, with 12 bases between. Per the germline V gene, CDR1 is SQVTM and CDR2 is ANQGSEA. The CDR3 is 12 residues long. Here the CDR3 DNA reads TGCAGCGCCGGACAGAGAGACACTGAAGCTTTCTTT. It specifies CSAGQRDTEAFF.

The V and J genes are TRBV5-1 and TRBJ2-2; maybe TRBD2 (5 bases). Germline V lookup: CDR1 SGHRS, CDR2 YFSETQ. The CDR3 runs 17 residues. Trimming shortened V by 0 bases and J by 2 bases, and 14 bases separated the two germline ends. The CDR3 loop reads CASSLEGSGINTGELFF. The CDR3 DNA is TGCGCCAGCAGCTTGGAGGGCTCGGGGATTAACACCGGGGAGCTGTTTTTT.

The chain is built from TRBV15 and TRBJ1-4, with TRBD1 matching 10 bases. Unmatched junction bases numbered 4, after V lost 2 bases and J lost 1 base. Germline assignment: CDR1 LNHNV and CDR2 YYDKDF (reference sequence). This CDR3 comprises 17 residues. CDR3 amino acids: CATSRRTGGVTNEKLFF. For the CDR3, the DNA is TGTGCCACCAGCAGAAGGACAGGGGGTGTAACTAATGAAAAACTGTTTTTT.

The chain combines TRBV9 with TRBJ2-4; D is perhaps TRBD1 or TRBD2 (5 bases each). This CDR3 comprises 16 residues. Germline values: CDR1 SGDLS, CDR2 YYNGEE. V was cut by 0 bases and J by 0 bases, with 10 bases left in between. CDR3 amino acids: CASSVEGTGAKNIQYF. As DNA, the CDR3 is TGTGCCAGCAGCGTAGAAGGGACGGGAGCCAAAAACATTCAGTACTTC.

V gene TRBV2 combines with J gene TRBJ2-2; D is ambiguous. The CDR3 is 13 amino acids. V dropped 4 bases and J dropped 6 bases, with 9 bases sitting between them. Germline V lookup: CDR1 SNHLY, CDR2 FYNNEI. The CDR3 DNA is TGTGCCAGCAGTGGTGAAGGTCCCGGGGAGCTGTTTTTT. Residues: CASSGEGPGELFF.

The chain links TRBV11-3 to TRBJ2-3, with D perhaps given as TRBD1 or TRBD2 (5 bases each). From germline, CDR1 is SGHNT and CDR2 YENEEA. The CDR3 is 16 residues long. V lost 0 bases and J 4 bases, leaving 14 bases between the germline ends. CDR3 nucleotides: TGTGCCAGCAGCTTAGATCGAGGGGCCGGGGCAGATACGCAGTATTTT. It specifies CASSLDRGAGADTQYF.

V is TRBV4-3 and J is TRBJ2-7; a weak D match, TRBD2 (5 bases). This CDR3 spans 16 amino acids. The V end lost 1 base, the J end lost 0 bases, and 13 bases lay between the germline ends. Germline V CDR1 and CDR2: LGHNA, YSLEER. CDR3 nucleotide sequence: TGCGCCAGCAGCCAAGGAGCTAGCCAGAGCTCCTACGAGCAGTACTTC. Its protein product is CASSQGASQSSYEQYF.

V usage is TRBV25-1 and J usage is TRBJ1-6, with D possibly TRBD1 on 5 matching bases. Trimming shortened V by 4 bases and J by 4 bases, and 11 bases separated the two germline ends. The CDR3 sequence is 15 residues long. The germline V gene has CDR1 MGHDK and CDR2 SYGVNS. This chain's CDR3 is CASSALGTYNSPLHF. CDR3 in DNA: TGTGCCAGCAGTGCATTGGGGACGTATAATTCACCCCTCCACTTT.

This chain uses TRBV4-2 with TRBJ2-6; D is ambiguous. Germline V gene lookup returns CDR1 LGHNA and CDR2 YNFKEQ. Trimming stripped 0 bases from V and 0 bases from J, with 12 bases between. The CDR3 is made up of 18 amino acids. CDR3 DNA sequence: TGTGCCAGCAGCCAAGATTTAGCACAGCTCTCTGGGGCCAACGTCCTGACTTTC. The encoded protein is CASSQDLAQLSGANVLTF.